This is a list of T cell receptor beta chains from one sample in a study of T cells in Graves' hyperthyroidism and ophthalmopathy. MiXCR, run by TCRdb on the multiplex PCR reads, gives a single entry per CDR3 protein. The data show under 600,000 distinct CDR3 sequences, 15% to 20% seen once. Material for sequencing was blood. The receptor set was obtained from a woman between 40 and 55 years old with Graves' ophthalmopathy. Each CDR3 is given with its conserved first and last residue. D genes are given only for firm matches. Where a row states a size, it is once, few, many or the class of an expanded clone; other rows omit it.

TRBJ2-1 | . | 13 | many | TRBV7-3 | TGTGCCAGCAGCCTGGACTGGAACAATGAGCAGTTCTTC | CASSLDWNNEQFF
TRBJ1-2 | . | 12 | many | TRBV30 | TGTGCCTGGAGTGCTTCTGGCTATGGCTACACCTTC | CAWSASGYGYTF
TRBJ2-5 | TRBD1 | 14 | . | TRBV12-3/TRBV12-4 | TGTGCCAGCAGTTCCATGGGACAGAAAGAGACCCAGTACTTC | CASSSMGQKETQYF
TRBJ2-1 | TRBD2 | 15 | many | TRBV5-1 | TGCGCCAGCAGCCTCATGGCGGGAGGGATGAATGAGCAGTTCTTC | CASSLMAGGMNEQFF
TRBJ2-1 | TRBD2 | 15 | . | TRBV19 | TGTGCCAGTAGTGCCGCTCTAGCGGAGTACAATGAGCAGTTCTTC | CASSAALAEYNEQFF
TRBJ2-2 | TRBD1 | 14 | . | TRBV19 | TGTGCCAGTAGAGGGGACAGGGGGTCCGGGGAGCTGTTTTTT | CASRGDRGSGELFF
TRBJ2-3 | TRBD2 | 17 | many | TRBV7-9 | TGTGCCAGCAGCTCCGCCGGGACTAGCGGGACAACAGATACGCAGTATTTT | CASSSAGTSGTTDTQYF
TRBJ2-5 | TRBD2 | 17 | . | TRBV19 | TGTGCCAGTAGGCGAACCCAGGGACTAGCGGGAAAAGAGACCCAGTACTTC | CASRRTQGLAGKETQYF
TRBJ2-5 | TRBD1 | 15 | few | TRBV5-1 | TGCGCCAGCAGCTTTGGACAGGGGACCAAAGAGACCCAGTACTTC | CASSFGQGTKETQYF
TRBJ2-3 | TRBD2 | 17 | many | TRBV11-2 | TGTGCCAGCAGCGGAAGGAGGGACTACATATCCTCAGATACGCAGTATTTT | CASSGRRDYISSDTQYF
TRBJ2-1 | TRBD2 | 18 | many | TRBV20-1 | TGCAGTGCTAGGATACTAGCGGGAGGGCCTCATTTCTACAATGAGCAGTTCTTC | CSARILAGGPHFYNEQFF
TRBJ2-7 | TRBD2 | 13 | many | TRBV2 | TGTGCCAGCAGTGGGGACTATTCCTACGAGCAGTACTTC | CASSGDYSYEQYF
TRBJ2-4 | TRBD1 | 14 | few | TRBV29-1 | TGCAGCGTTGTATTCGGACAGGGAGCAGACATTCAGTACTTC | CSVVFGQGADIQYF
TRBJ2-7 | . | 13 | . | TRBV13 | TGTGCCAGCAGTTACAGAAATTCCTACGAGCAGTACTTC | CASSYRNSYEQYF
TRBJ1-2 | . | 15 | many | TRBV12-3/TRBV12-4 | TGTGCCAGCAGGGGGGGACGCGGGCCTAACTATGGCTACACCTTC | CASRGGRGPNYGYTF
TRBJ2-5 | . | 12 | few | TRBV5-6 | TGTGCCAGCAGTATCATACAGGAGACCCAGTACTTC | CASSIIQETQYF
TRBJ2-7 | TRBD2 | 14 | many | TRBV11-2 | TGTGCCAGCAGCTTCTCTAGCGGGAGCTACGAGCAGTACTTC | CASSFSSGSYEQYF
TRBJ1-6 | . | 14 | few | TRBV2 | TGTGCCAGCCGAACACAGGGTTTGGGATCACCCCCCCACTTT | CASRTQGLGSPPHF
TRBJ1-5 | . | 13 | few | TRBV12-3/TRBV12-4 | TGTGCCAGCAGTTTGGAGGACGGTCAGCCCCAGCATTTT | CASSLEDGQPQHF
TRBJ1-2 | . | 15 | few | TRBV7-8 | TGTGCCAGCAGCTTAGAAGGACATCCCATTCCTGGCTACACCTTC | CASSLEGHPIPGYTF
TRBJ2-4 | . | 14 | many | TRBV2 | TGTGCCAGCAATGGGGCCCCGTCCAAAAACATTCAGTACTTC | CASNGAPSKNIQYF
TRBJ2-3 | TRBD2 | 17 | many | TRBV15 | TGTGCCACCAGCAGAGGGGGTCTAGCGGGAGGCACAGATACGCAGTATTTT | CATSRGGLAGGTDTQYF
TRBJ2-3 | . | 15 | few | TRBV5-4 | TGTGCCAGCAGCCCTGGTCTCTCGCTCGGGGATACGCAGTATTTT | CASSPGLSLGDTQYF
TRBJ2-5 | . | 14 | . | TRBV6-1 | TGTGCCAGCAGAAACCGGGTTGGGGAAGAGACCCAGTACTTC | CASRNRVGEETQYF
TRBJ2-5 | . | 13 | few | TRBV6-5 | TGTGCCAGCAGTTACTCGTACGGGGAGACCCAGTACTTC | CASSYSYGETQYF
TRBJ2-3 | TRBD2 | 11 | few | TRBV6-1 | TGTGCCACCTGGGGGGGTTATACGCAGTATTTT | CATWGGYTQYF
TRBJ1-1 | . | 16 | . | TRBV14 | TGTGCCAGCAGCCAAGAATGGGGTGTGTTGAACACTGAAGCTTTCTTT | CASSQEWGVLNTEAFF
TRBJ2-2 | TRBD1 | 16 | many | TRBV10-3 | TGTGCCATCAGTGAGGGGACAGGGCAATACACCGGGGAGCTGTTTTTT | CAISEGTGQYTGELFF
TRBJ2-1 | . | 18 | many | TRBV2 | TGTGCCAGCAGTGAAGCGCGGGTTGCAGGGGCGTCGGGCAATGAGCAGTTCTTC | CASSEARVAGASGNEQFF
TRBJ2-5 | . | 15 | . | TRBV18 | TGTGCCAGCTCACCGGCGGCGGGGCCCAATTCGGCCCAGTACTTC | CASSPAAGPNSAQYF
TRBJ2-1 | TRBD2 | 15 | few | TRBV6-1 | TGTGCCAGCAGTGAGGCGGGAGTCTCCTACAATGAGCAGTTCTTC | CASSEAGVSYNEQFF
TRBJ2-2 | . | 15 | . | TRBV20-1 | TGCAGTGCTAGAGATGTAACAGCGAACACCGGGGAGCTGTTTTTT | CSARDVTANTGELFF
TRBJ1-5 | TRBD1 | 15 | many | TRBV28 | TGTGCCAGCAGTTTCCGACAGGGGGCCGATCAGCCCCAGCATTTT | CASSFRQGADQPQHF
TRBJ2-1 | TRBD2 | 14 | many | TRBV28 | TGTGCCAGCACCCCCGGGGAGGGGCGTAATGAGCAGTTCTTC | CASTPGEGRNEQFF
TRBJ2-3 | . | 16 | once | TRBV24-1 | TGTGCCACCAGTGACGGTACAGTTGTGCCAACAGATACGCAGTATTTT | CATSDGTVVPTDTQYF
TRBJ1-1 | TRBD1 | 16 | . | TRBV5-1 | TGCGCCAGCAGCTTGCAGGGGGAACGGTTTAACACTGAAGCTTTCTTT | CASSLQGERFNTEAFF
TRBJ2-5 | . | 14 | many | TRBV28 | TGTGCCAGCAGTTTAGGGGAGCGGCGAGAGACCCAGTACTTC | CASSLGERRETQYF
TRBJ2-2 | TRBD1 | 17 | few | TRBV12-5 | TGTGCTAGTGGTTCGAGGCCGGGACAGGGCGCCACCGGGGAGCTGTTTTTT | CASGSRPGQGATGELFF
TRBJ2-3 | . | 16 | many | TRBV12-3/TRBV12-4 | TGTGCCAGCAGTTTAGTTTTGAGCGTTGGCACAGATACGCAGTATTTT | CASSLVLSVGTDTQYF
TRBJ2-1 | . | 16 | many | TRBV5-1 | TGCGCCAGCAGCTACATAGCGGCGAGCTCCTACAATGAGCAGTTCTTC | CASSYIAASSYNEQFF
TRBJ2-5 | TRBD2 | 16 | . | TRBV5-5 | TGTGCCAGCAGCTTACTAGCGGGAGTACGAGGAGAGACCCAGTACTTC | CASSLLAGVRGETQYF
TRBJ1-1 | . | 13 | many | TRBV7-9 | TGTGCCAGCAGCATTACAGGGAAGACTGAAGCTTTCTTT | CASSITGKTEAFF
TRBJ2-7 | . | 14 | many | TRBV2 | TGTGCCAGCACTGGGACTTTCAGGGGCTACGAGCAGTACTTC | CASTGTFRGYEQYF
TRBJ1-2 | . | 15 | many | TRBV7-2 | TGTGCCAGCAGCTTAGCGGTTACCGGGACCTATGGCTACACCTTC | CASSLAVTGTYGYTF